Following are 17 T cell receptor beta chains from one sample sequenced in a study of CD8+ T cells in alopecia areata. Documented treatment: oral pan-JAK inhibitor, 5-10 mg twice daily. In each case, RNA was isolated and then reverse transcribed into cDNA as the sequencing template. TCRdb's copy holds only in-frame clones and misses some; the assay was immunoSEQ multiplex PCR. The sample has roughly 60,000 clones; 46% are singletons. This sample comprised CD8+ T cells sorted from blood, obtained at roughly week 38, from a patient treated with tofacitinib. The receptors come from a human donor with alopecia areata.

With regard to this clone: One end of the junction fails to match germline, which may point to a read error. CDR3 sequence (DNA): TGTGCCAGCAGCCACGGGACGGACTACGAGCAGTACTTC. Translated: CASSHGTDYEQYF. V gene TRBV4-1 combines with J gene TRBJ2-7; possibly TRBD1 or TRBD2 for D (5 bases each). Germline CDR1 is MGHRA and CDR2 is YSYEKL. This CDR3 has 13 residues.

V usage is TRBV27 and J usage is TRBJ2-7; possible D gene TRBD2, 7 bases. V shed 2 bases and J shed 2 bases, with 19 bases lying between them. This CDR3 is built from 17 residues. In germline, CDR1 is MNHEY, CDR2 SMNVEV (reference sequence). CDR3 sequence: CASSLGTKYQGPYEQYF. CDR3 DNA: TGTGCCAGCAGTTTAGGGACTAAGTATCAGGGGCCCTACGAGCAGTACTTC.

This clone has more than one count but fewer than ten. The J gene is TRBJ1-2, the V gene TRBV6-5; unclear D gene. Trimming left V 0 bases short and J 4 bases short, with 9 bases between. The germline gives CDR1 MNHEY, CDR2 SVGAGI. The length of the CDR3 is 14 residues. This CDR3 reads CASSYSSRGYGYTF. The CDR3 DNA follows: TGTGCCAGCAGTTACTCGAGTCGTGGCTATGGCTACACCTTC.

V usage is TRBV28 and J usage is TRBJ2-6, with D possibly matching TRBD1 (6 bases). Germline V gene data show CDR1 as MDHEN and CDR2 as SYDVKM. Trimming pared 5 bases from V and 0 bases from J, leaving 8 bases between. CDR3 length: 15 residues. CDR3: CASSDRSSGANVLTF. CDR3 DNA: TGTGCCAGCAGTGACAGGAGCTCTGGGGCCAACGTCCTGACTTTC. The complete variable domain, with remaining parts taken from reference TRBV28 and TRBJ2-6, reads DVKVTQSSRYLVKRTGEKVFLECVQDMDHENMFWYRQDPGLGLRLIYFSYDVKMKEKGDIPEGYSVSREKKERFSLILESASTNQTSMYLCASSDRSSGANVLTFGAGSRLTVL.

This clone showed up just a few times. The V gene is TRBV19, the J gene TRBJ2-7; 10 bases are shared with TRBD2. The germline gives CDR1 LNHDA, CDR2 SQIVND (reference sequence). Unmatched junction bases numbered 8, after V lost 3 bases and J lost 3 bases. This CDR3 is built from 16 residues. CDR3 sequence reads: CASSISLAGANYEQYF. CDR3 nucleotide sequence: TGTGCCAGTAGTATCTCTCTAGCGGGAGCGAACTACGAGCAGTACTTC.

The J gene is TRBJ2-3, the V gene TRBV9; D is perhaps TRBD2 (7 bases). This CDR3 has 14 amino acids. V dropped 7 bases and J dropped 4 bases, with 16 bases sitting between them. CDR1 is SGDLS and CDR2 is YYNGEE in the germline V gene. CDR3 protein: CASGVQGGADTQYF. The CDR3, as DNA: TGTGCCAGCGGAGTACAAGGGGGGGCAGATACGCAGTATTTT.

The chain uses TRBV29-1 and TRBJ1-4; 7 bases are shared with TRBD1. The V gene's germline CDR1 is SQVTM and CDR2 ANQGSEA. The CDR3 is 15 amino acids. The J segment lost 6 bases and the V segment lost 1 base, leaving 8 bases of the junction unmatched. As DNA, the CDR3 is TGCAGCGTTGAAGCCCCTGACAGGGAACATGAAAAACTGTTTTTT. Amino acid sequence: CSVEAPDREHEKLFF.

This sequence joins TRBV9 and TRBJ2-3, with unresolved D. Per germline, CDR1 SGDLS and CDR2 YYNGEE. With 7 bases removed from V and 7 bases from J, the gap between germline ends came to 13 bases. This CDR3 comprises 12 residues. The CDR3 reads CASSNPANTQYF. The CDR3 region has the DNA TGTGCCAGCTCAAACCCAGCAAATACGCAGTATTTT.

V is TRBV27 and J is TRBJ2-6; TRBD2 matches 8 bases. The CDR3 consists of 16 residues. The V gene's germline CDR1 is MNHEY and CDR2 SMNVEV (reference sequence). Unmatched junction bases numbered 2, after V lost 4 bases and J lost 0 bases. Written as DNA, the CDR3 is TGTGCCAGCAGTTCTAGCGGGTTCTCTGGGGCCAACGTCCTGACTTTC. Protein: CASSSSGFSGANVLTF.

The CDR3 loop is CASSPEGNEQFF. The DNA of the CDR3 is TGCGCCAGCAGCCCCGAAGGCAATGAGCAGTTCTTC. V gene TRBV4-1 combines with J gene TRBJ2-1; no definite D call. The germline gives CDR1 MGHRA, CDR2 YSYEKL. The CDR3 is 12 residues long. The V gene lost 4 bases and the J gene lost 6 bases, with 7 bases spanning the gap.

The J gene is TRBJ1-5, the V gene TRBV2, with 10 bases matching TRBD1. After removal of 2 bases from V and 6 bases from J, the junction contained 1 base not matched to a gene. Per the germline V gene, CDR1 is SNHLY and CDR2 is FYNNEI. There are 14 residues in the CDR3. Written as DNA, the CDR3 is TGTGCCAGCAGTGAATGGGACAGGGGTCAGCCCCAGCATTTT. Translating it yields CASSEWDRGQPQHF.

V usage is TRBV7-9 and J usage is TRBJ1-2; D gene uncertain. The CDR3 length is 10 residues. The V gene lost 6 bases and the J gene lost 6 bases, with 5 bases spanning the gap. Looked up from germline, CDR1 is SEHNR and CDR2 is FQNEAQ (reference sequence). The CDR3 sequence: CASRVDGYTF. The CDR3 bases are TGTGCCAGCAGGGTAGATGGCTACACCTTC. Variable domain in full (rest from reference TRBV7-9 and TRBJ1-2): DTGVSQNPRHKITKRGQNVTFRCDPISEHNRLYWYRQTLGQGPEFLTYFQNEAQLEKSRLLSDRFSAERPKGSFSTLEIQRTEQGDSAMYLCASRVDGYTFGSGTRLTVV.

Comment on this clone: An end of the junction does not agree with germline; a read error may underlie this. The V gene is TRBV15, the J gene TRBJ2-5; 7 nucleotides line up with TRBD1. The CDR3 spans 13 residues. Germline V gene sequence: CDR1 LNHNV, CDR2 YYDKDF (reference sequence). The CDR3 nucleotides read TGTGCCTCCAGGGGGACACCCCAAGAGACCCAGTACTTC. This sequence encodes CASRGTPQETQYF.

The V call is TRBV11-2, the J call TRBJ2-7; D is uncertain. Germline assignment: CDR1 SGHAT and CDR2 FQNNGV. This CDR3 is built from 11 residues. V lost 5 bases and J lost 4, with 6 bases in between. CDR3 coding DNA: TGTGCCAGCAGCCATCGGTACGAGCAGTACTTC. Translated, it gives CASSHRYEQYF. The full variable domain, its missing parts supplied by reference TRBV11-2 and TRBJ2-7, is EAGVAQSPRYKIIEKRQSVAFWCNPISGHATLYWYQQILGQGPKLLIQFQNNGVVDDSQLPKDRFSAERLKGVDSTLKIQPAKLEDSAVYLCASSHRYEQYFGPGTRLTVT.

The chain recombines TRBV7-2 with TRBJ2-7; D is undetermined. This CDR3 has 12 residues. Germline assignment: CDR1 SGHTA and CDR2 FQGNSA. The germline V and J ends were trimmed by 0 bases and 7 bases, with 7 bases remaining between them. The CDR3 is CASSLADLEQYF. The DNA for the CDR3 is TGTGCCAGCAGCTTAGCAGACCTAGAGCAGTACTTC.

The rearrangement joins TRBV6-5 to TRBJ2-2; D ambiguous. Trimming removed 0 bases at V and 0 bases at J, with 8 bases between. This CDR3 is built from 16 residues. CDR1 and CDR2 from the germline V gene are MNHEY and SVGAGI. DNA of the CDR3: TGTGCCAGCAGTTACTCGACTCCCGCGAACACCGGGGAGCTGTTTTTT. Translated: CASSYSTPANTGELFF.

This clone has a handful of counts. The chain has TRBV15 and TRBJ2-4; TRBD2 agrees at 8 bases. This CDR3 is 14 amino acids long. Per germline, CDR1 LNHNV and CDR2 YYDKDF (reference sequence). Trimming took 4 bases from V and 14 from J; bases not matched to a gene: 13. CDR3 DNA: TGTGCCACCAGCATGGAACTAGCGGACCGGGTTGAGTACTTC. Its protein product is CATSMELADRVEYF.